The clone carrying this T cell receptor beta chain was picked up a small number of times. Its antigen is not known. The data were taken from a study of T cell repertoires in cytomegalovirus infection. The overall study: In public TCR beta signatures, there were indications of both CMV infection and matching HLA type.

Via MiXCR, TCRdb re-called the reads, giving one row per CDR3 protein. The sample comprises about 490,000 distinct CDR3 sequences, more than 15% of which are singletons, and 20% to 30% rests with the top ten. Germline V CDR1 and CDR2: SGHTS, YDEGEE. The CDR3 has 16 residues. Unmatched junction bases numbered 7, after V lost 4 bases and J lost 1 base. Study-wide results and limits: Cumulative frequency of public TCR beta families picked out carriers of CMV plus the relevant HLA. The ex vivo response showed dominance by HLA-C-restricted CMV-specific TCR beta clonotypes.

Source material: CD8+ T cells from PBMCs. J is TRBJ2-1 and V is TRBV5-8, with TRBD1 identical over 8 bases. The sequence came from a human donor in good health (CMV status not recorded). Some clones in this sample may be carry-over from other donors' samples. CDR3 bases: TGTGCCAGCAGCCGCAGGGGGCGGACTTCCTACAATGAGCAGTTCTTC. Translating it yields CASSRRGRTSYNEQFF.